Shown below are 15 T cell receptor beta chains from a single sample sequenced in a study of T cell responses to AZD1222 COVID-19 vaccine. Clones were read by immunoSEQ multiplex PCR, and TCRdb kept only the in-frame ones, dropping some. This sample has tens of thousands of clones, with approximately 84% found just once. This specimen consisted of peripheral blood, obtained on day 0 of AZD1222 vaccination. The receptors originated from an adult in good health.

The gene calls are TRBV7-9 and TRBJ1-4; D call uncertain. Trimming took off 5 bases at V and 0 bases at J, with 7 bases between the two ends. This CDR3 comprises 14 residues. Germline V gene sequence: CDR1 SEHNR, CDR2 FQNEAQ (reference sequence). The CDR3 spells CASSNSATNEKLFF. CDR3 nucleotides: TGTGCCAGCAGCAACAGTGCAACTAATGAAAAACTGTTTTTT.

This chain connects TRBV5-1 to TRBJ2-5; 10 nucleotides match TRBD2. Germline loops: CDR1 SGHRS, CDR2 YFSETQ. The CDR3 spans 17 residues. V lost 0 bases and J lost 1; bases outside the gene matches: 6. The CDR3 is CASSLGISGRTQETQYF. CDR3 DNA: TGCGCCAGCAGCTTGGGCATTAGCGGGAGGACCCAAGAGACCCAGTACTTC.

The chain employs TRBV18 and TRBJ2-5; D might be TRBD1 or TRBD2, each matching 5 bases. V was trimmed by 3 bases and J by 4 bases, leaving 9 bases between them. This CDR3 is 13 amino acids long. CDR1 is KGHSH, CDR2 LQKENI, per germline. CDR3: CASSPRGTETQYF. DNA for the CDR3: TGTGCCAGCTCACCCCGGGGCACAGAGACCCAGTACTTC.

This chain connects TRBV6-6 to TRBJ2-1; possibly TRBD1 or TRBD2 for D (5 bases each). Germline lookup yields CDR1 MNHNY and CDR2 SVGAGI (reference sequence). The CDR3 has 13 amino acids. Trimming stripped 4 bases from V and 5 bases from J, with 9 bases between. The CDR3 spells CASSWDANNEQFF. CDR3 bases: TGTGCCAGCAGTTGGGACGCGAACAATGAGCAGTTCTTC.

The V call is TRBV3-1 (or the pseudogene TRBV3-2), the J call TRBJ1-4; D remains ambiguous. Germline CDR1 LGHDT, CDR2 YNNKEL (reference sequence). The CDR3 has 14 amino acids. V was shortened by 1 base and J by 15 bases, with 18 bases between the two germline ends. CDR3 protein: CASSQGLYSPELFF. The CDR3 DNA is TGTGCCAGCAGCCAAGGGTTGTACTCTCCTGAGTTGTTTTTT.

The V call is TRBV6-6, the J call TRBJ2-7; 8 bases are a match to TRBD1. Trimming at V came to 5 bases and at J to 3 bases, leaving 6 bases not matched to a gene. Germline loops: CDR1 MNHNY, CDR2 SVGAGI (reference sequence). The length of the CDR3 is 14 residues. CDR3 sequence (DNA): TGTGCCAGCAGTGGACAGGGTGAAATCTACGAGCAGTACTTC. Amino acid sequence: CASSGQGEIYEQYF.

The table lists this clone with a few counts. The V call is TRBV28, the J call TRBJ1-2, with TRBD1 matching 8 bases. CDR1 is MDHEN and CDR2 is SYDVKM in the germline V gene. V was pared by 5 bases and J by 4 bases, with 15 bases of the junction left unmatched. The CDR3 totals 17 residues. The chain's CDR3 is CASSSPGTGDIGYGYTF. As DNA, the CDR3 is TGTGCCAGCAGTAGCCCCGGGACAGGCGATATAGGCTATGGCTACACCTTC.

The genes are TRBV6-5 and TRBJ1-3; possible D gene TRBD1, 5 bases. The CDR3 totals 14 residues. Trimming left V 8 bases short and J 2 bases short, with 13 bases between. Germline values: CDR1 MNHEY, CDR2 SVGAGI. CDR3: CASGALGPGNTIYF. The CDR3 nucleotides are TGTGCCAGCGGGGCCCTGGGGCCTGGAAACACCATATATTTT.

The rearrangement joins TRBV5-1 to TRBJ2-7; D unresolved. The germline V and J ends were trimmed by 4 bases and 0 bases, with 14 bases remaining between them. Per the germline V gene, CDR1 is SGHRS and CDR2 is YFSETQ. The CDR3 covers 15 residues. CDR3 sequence (DNA): TGCGCCAGCAGCCTCTTAACAAGGAGCTCCTACGAGCAGTACTTC. This gives the protein CASSLLTRSSYEQYF.

The chain joins TRBV27 to TRBJ2-1; D remains unclear. V was pared by 2 bases and J by 9 bases, with 11 bases between. CDR3 size: 13 residues. Germline CDR1 is MNHEY and CDR2 is SMNVEV (reference sequence). The CDR3 reads CASSLNPFGEQFF. CDR3 sequence (DNA): TGTGCCAGCAGTTTAAATCCCTTTGGTGAGCAGTTCTTC.

This clone has more than one count but fewer than ten. The rearrangement uses TRBV30 and TRBJ2-5; D unresolved. There are 16 residues in the CDR3. CDR1 GTSNPN and CDR2 SVGIG come from the germline V gene (reference sequence). V lost 0 bases, J lost 2 bases, and 16 bases lay in between. Here the CDR3 DNA reads TGTGCCTGGAGTGTTGGCTTTTTAGCCATTCAAGAGACCCAGTACTTC. Translating gives CAWSVGFLAIQETQYF. Combining the CDR3 with reference TRBV30 and TRBJ2-5 gives the whole variable domain SQTIHQWPATLVQPVGSPLSLECTVEGTSNPNLYWYRQAAGRGLQLLFYSVGIGQISSEVPQNLSASRPQDRQFILSSKKLLLSDSGFYLCAWSVGFLAIQETQYFGPGTRLLVL.

The chain employs TRBV10-1 and TRBJ1-1; the match to TRBD1 covers 7 bases. V dropped 0 bases and J dropped 5; count of bases not matched to a gene: 12. The CDR3 length is 17 residues. Germline CDR1 and CDR2: WNHNN and SYGVQD (reference sequence). DNA of the CDR3: TGCGCCAGCAGTGAGTCGGGATCGACAGGGAGGGGGACTGAAGCTTTCTTT. It translates to CASSESGSTGRGTEAFF.

In nucleotides, the CDR3 is TGTGCCTGGAGACCGGGACTAGCGGGGGGCTATACGCAGTATTTT. It is translated as CAWRPGLAGGYTQYF. The chain employs TRBV30 and TRBJ2-3, with 15 bases that match TRBD2. This CDR3 has 15 amino acids. With V trimmed by 3 bases and J by 7 bases, 5 bases remained unmatched. Germline assignment: CDR1 GTSNPN and CDR2 SVGIG (reference sequence).

The V call is TRBV15, the J call TRBJ2-1; D may be TRBD1 (5 bases). Germline V gene data show CDR1 as LNHNV and CDR2 as YYDKDF (reference sequence). The length of the CDR3 is 18 residues. Trimming pared 0 bases from V and 3 bases from J, leaving 18 bases between. In DNA, the CDR3 is TGTGCCACCAGCAGAGATAGGCGGTCCCAGGGCCTCTACAATGAGCAGTTCTTC. Translated, it gives CATSRDRRSQGLYNEQFF.

V gene TRBV6-5 combines with J gene TRBJ1-2; 10 bases are shared with TRBD1. The V gene end was trimmed by 6 bases and the J gene end by 6 bases; junction bases not matched to a gene: 10. The germline V gene encodes CDR1 MNHEY and CDR2 SVGAGI. This CDR3 spans 15 amino acids. CDR3 region: CASRRRDRGLDGYTF. The CDR3 bases are TGTGCCAGCAGGCGTCGGGACAGGGGCTTGGATGGCTACACCTTC.